The sequence of this T cell receptor (beta chain) was determined in a study of spatial heterogeneity in lung cancer (dated by TCRdb to between 2018 and 2021). Regarding the study in general: Beta-chain transcripts were consistently detected in greater numbers than alpha-chain transcripts, which likely reflected higher beta-chain transcript abundance. A strong correlation was found between TCR transcript counts in tumor regions and a T cell transcriptional module score from matched bulk RNA-seq. Nonsynonymous mutation counts, determined by whole-exome sequencing of tumor tissue, were related to features of the TCR repertoire. In non-small cell lung cancer, the study quantitatively compared TCR alpha and beta repertoires across several tumor regions, matched nontumor lung, and blood. In the raw uncorrected reads, each unique combination of TCR and UMI appeared more than ten times on average. At surgery, hundreds of tumor regions, 61 to 65 matched nontumor lung samples and 56 PBMC samples were TCR-sequenced for both alpha and beta chains.

Broad study findings and their caveats: The tumor nonsynonymous mutation count correlated with the number of expanded alpha and beta TCRs within the tumor. Confirming at a functional level the hypothesis that regional TCRs recognize regional mutations was considered to require additional single-cell paired TCR alpha and beta sequencing. The count of ubiquitous expanded TCRs correlated with the count of ubiquitous nonsynonymous mutations, and the count of regional expanded TCRs correlated with the count of regional nonsynonymous mutations. TCR-seq was estimated to cover only approximately 6.6% of tumor T cells for alpha chains and approximately 13% for beta chains.

What this sample's time point label stands for: sample taken at primary tumor resection. Donors were some 78 patients with early-stage, untreated non-small cell lung cancer from the lung TRACERx cohort. For TCR sequencing, whole RNA was extracted from tumor and nontumor lung tissue, or from cryopreserved PBMC samples, and no cell sorting was done. Patients were selected for TCR sequencing only if sufficient RNA was available from at least two tumor regions. Tumor and adjacent nontumor lung specimens were reviewed by a lung pathologist before selection. The library was prepared using 5' RACE. TCRdb shows the sequencer as NextSeq 500. The TCR library protocol attached a unique molecular identifier to each TCR cDNA molecule to allow correction of PCR and sequencing errors. The source study handled its data this way. Decombinator tools were used for TCR identification, UMI-based error correction and CDR3 extraction. Expanded TCRs were defined as those above a frequency of 2 per 1,000, corresponding to the top 1% of the tumor frequency distribution. Expanded tumor TCRs statistically deemed absent (corrected P<0.05) from at least one tumor region were classed as regional, and all other expanded tumor TCRs were classed as ubiquitous. Each repertoire was subsampled 100 times to 5,000 TCRs, after which Renyi diversity was computed with the R vegan package. CDR3 similarity networks were built from amino acid triplet string-kernel similarity, with CDR3s being connected when pairwise similarity was above 0.82. TCRdb reprocessed the public reads (quality trimming at Q25 with fastp, clone calling with MiXCR) and kept in-frame beta chains. Here each entry gathers all rows of one CDR3 protein and keeps the most common genes and DNA. TCRdb, not the authors, supplied the V and J calls. The sample table shows 3,000 to 3,500 distinct CDR3 sequences, and 16% are seen once. 10% to 13% of the sample lies in the top ten.

CDR1 SGHNT and CDR2 YYREEE are derived from the germline V gene (reference sequence). Here V drops 4 bases and J drops 9 bases, and the junction holds 9 bases not matched to any gene. The CDR3 holds 14 amino acids from the cysteine to the phenylalanine. CDR3 DNA is the only sequence kept; it has 42 bases, read in frame from the first base. This clonotype is judged medium-sized (0.01 to 0.1%). This receptor's antigen is unknown. No much larger clone exists at a distance of one base, and base qualities are not known. This sequence was found in a male donor with early-stage non-small cell lung cancer. This chain is built from TRBV5-4 and TRBJ2-1, with 8 bases aligning to TRBD1. This specimen was lung tumor tissue, taken at surgery. Read as DNA, the sequence is TGTGCCAGCAGCCCGGACAGGGTTGTGCGTGAGCAGTTCTTC. It encodes CASSPDRVVREQFF.